This T cell receptor (beta chain) was identified in a study of beta chain features in type 1 diabetes. The study, taken as a whole, reports: In every one of the four CD4+ subsets, TCRB CDR3s were moderately but significantly shorter in Type 1 diabetes patients.

The CDR3 sequence is 16 residues long. Trimming took 2 bases from V and 2 from J; bases not matched to a gene: 3. Germline V CDR1 and CDR2: SGDLS, YYNGEE. Reverse transcription of all isolated RNA meant that expressed TCRB transcripts were sequenced. Clones were read by immunoSEQ multiplex PCR, and TCRdb kept only the in-frame ones, dropping some. The sample consists of approximately 250,000 clones, approximately 10% of them appearing once. Of note for this clone: Its antigen is undetermined.

This sequence originates from a man aged 30 to 45 with type 1 diabetes. This chain uses TRBV9 with TRBJ2-2, with 10 positions matching TRBD1. Sequencing used naive CD4+ T cells from blood. The CDR3 nucleotides read TGTGCCAGCAGCGTCGACAGGGGGCGAAACACCGGGGAGCTGTTTTTT. Protein: CASSVDRGRNTGELFF.